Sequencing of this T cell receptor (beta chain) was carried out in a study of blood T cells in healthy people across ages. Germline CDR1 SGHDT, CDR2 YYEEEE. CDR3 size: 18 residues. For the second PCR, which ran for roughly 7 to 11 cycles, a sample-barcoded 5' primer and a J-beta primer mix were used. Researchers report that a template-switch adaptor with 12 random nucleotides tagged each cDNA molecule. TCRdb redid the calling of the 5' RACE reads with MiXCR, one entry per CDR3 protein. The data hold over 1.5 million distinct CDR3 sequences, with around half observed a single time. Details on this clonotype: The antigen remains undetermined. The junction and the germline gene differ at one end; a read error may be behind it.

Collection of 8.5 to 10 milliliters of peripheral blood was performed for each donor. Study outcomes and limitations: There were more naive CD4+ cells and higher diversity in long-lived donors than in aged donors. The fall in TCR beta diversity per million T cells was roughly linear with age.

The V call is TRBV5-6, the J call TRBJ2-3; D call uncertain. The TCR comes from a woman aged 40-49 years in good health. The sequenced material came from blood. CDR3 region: CASSSLGMWGTRTDTQYF. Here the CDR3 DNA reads TGCGCCAGCAGCTCCTTGGGGATGTGGGGAACTCGCACAGATACGCAGTATTTT.